The clone carrying this T cell receptor (beta chain) was found many times. Specified time point: newly diagnosed GD, antithyroid drugs for less than 3 months. TCR sequences were obtained from RNA taken from PBMCs. This record belongs to a study of regulatory T cells in long-lasting Graves disease. The wider study: Duration of antithyroid drug therapy among newly diagnosed Graves' patients was under 3 months.

Construction of TCR beta libraries relied on iRepertoire HTBI primers and on Arm-PCR targeting CDR3 regions. Each CDR3 protein gets one entry after TCRdb re-called the multiplex PCR reads with MiXCR. The profile shows roughly 530,000 distinct CDR3 sequences, 15% to 20% of them singletons. Germline trimming cut 0 bases from V and 0 bases from J; bases unmatched to any gene: 8. The CDR3 spans 16 residues. Germline V gives CDR1 DFQATT, CDR2 SNEGSKA (reference sequence). The data also belong to a second study, concerning T cells in Graves' hyperthyroidism and ophthalmopathy.

The genes are TRBV20-1 and TRBJ2-7; 7 bases are shared with TRBD2. The source was peripheral blood mononuclear cells (PBMCs), collected at new diagnosis, from a patient treated with antithyroid drugs. The clonotype originates from a woman aged 35-65 years with Graves disease. For the CDR3, the DNA is TGCAGTGCTAGAGATCCCCAAGCGGGGAGCTCCTACGAGCAGTACTTC. As protein: CSARDPQAGSSYEQYF.